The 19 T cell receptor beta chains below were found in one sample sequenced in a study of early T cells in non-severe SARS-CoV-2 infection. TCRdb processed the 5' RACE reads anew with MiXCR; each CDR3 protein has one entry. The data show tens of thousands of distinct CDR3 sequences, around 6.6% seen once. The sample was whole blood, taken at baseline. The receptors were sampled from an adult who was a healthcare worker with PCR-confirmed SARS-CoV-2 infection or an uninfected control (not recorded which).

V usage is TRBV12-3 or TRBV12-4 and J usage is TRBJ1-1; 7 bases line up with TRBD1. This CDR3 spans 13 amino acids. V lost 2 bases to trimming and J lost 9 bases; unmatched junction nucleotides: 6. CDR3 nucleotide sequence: TGTGCCAGCAGTTTAACAGGGGAGAGCCAAGCTTTCTTT. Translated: CASSLTGESQAFF.

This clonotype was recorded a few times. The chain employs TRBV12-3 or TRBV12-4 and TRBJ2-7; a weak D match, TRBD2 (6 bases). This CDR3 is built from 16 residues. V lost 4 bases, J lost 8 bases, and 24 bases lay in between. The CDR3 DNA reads TGTGCCAGCAGTTCCGGCTCCCGGGGGAACCCTGGGAAGCAGTACTTC. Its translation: CASSSGSRGNPGKQYF.

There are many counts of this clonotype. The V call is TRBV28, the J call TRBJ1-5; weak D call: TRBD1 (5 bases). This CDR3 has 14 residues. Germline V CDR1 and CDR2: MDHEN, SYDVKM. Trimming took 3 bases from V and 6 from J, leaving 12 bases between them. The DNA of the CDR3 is TGTGCCAGCAGTTTGGGGCAGGCGGGTCAGCCCCAGCATTTT. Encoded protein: CASSLGQAGQPQHF.

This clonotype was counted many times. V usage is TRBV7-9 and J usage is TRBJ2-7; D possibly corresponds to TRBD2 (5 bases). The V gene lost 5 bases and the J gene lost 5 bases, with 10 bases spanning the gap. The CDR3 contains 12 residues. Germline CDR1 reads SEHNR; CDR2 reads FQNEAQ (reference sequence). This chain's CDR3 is CASSPLGNEQYF. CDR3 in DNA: TGTGCCAGCAGCCCTCTCGGGAACGAGCAGTACTTC.

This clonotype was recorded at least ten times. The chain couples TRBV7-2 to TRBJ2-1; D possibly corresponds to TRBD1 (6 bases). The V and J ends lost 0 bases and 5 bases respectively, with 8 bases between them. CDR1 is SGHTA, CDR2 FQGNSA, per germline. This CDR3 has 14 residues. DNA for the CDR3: TGTGCCAGCAGCTTAGCGGGGGCAAACAATGAGCAGTTCTTC. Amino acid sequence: CASSLAGANNEQFF. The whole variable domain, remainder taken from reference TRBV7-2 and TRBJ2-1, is GAGVSQSPSNKVTEKGKDVELRCDPISGHTALYWYRQSLGQGLEFLIYFQGNSAPDKSGLPSDRFSAERTGGSVSTLTIQRTQQEDSAVYLCASSLAGANNEQFFGPGTRLTVL.

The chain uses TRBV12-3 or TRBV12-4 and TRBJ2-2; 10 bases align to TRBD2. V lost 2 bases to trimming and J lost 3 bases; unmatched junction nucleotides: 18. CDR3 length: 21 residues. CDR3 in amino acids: CASSLLSWGLANERDTGELFF. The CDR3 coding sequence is TGTGCCAGCAGTTTATTGTCTTGGGGACTAGCGAACGAAAGGGACACCGGGGAGCTGTTTTTT.

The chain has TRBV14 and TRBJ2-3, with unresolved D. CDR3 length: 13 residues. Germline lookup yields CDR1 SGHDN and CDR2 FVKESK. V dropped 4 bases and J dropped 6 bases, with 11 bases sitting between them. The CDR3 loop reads CASSRLEEDTQYF. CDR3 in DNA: TGTGCCAGCAGCCGCTTAGAGGAGGATACGCAGTATTTT.

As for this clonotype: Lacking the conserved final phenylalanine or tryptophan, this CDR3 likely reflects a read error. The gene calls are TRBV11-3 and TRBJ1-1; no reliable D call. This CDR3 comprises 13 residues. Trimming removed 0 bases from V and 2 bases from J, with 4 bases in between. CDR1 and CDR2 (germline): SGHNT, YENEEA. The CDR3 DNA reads TGTGCCAGCAGCTTAGAGAGAAACACTGAAGCTTTCTCT. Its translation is CASSLERNTEAFS.

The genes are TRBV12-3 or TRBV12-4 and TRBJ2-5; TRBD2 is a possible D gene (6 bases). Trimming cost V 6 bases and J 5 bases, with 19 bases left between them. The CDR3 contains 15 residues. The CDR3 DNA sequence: TGTGCCAGCAGCCAAGGGGACTTATATAGTGAGACCCAGTACTTC. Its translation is CASSQGDLYSETQYF.

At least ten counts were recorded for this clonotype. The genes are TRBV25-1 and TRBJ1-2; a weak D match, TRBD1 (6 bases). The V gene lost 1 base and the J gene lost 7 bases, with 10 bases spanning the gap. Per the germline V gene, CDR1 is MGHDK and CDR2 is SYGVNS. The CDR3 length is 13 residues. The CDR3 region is CASSESFRGGYTF. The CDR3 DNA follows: TGTGCCAGCAGTGAATCTTTCAGGGGTGGCTACACCTTC.

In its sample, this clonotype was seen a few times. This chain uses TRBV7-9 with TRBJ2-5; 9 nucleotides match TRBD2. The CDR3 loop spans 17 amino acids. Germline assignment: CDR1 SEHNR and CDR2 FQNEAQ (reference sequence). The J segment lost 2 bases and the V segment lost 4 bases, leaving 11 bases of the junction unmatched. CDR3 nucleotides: TGTGCCAGCAGCTCATCAGACGGTAGCGGGGGACAAGAGACCCAGTACTTC. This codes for CASSSSDGSGGQETQYF. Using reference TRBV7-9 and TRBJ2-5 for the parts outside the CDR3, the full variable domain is DTGVSQNPRHKITKRGQNVTFRCDPISEHNRLYWYRQTLGQGPEFLTYFQNEAQLEKSRLLSDRFSAERPKGSFSTLEIQRTEQGDSAMYLCASSSSDGSGGQETQYFGPGTRLLVL.

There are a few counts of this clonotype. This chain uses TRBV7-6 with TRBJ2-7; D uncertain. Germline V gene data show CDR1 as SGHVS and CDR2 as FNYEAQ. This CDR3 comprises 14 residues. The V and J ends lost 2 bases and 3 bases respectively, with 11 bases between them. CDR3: CASSLSLGGYEQYF. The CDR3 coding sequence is TGTGCCAGCAGCTTATCTTTGGGCGGCTACGAGCAGTACTTC.

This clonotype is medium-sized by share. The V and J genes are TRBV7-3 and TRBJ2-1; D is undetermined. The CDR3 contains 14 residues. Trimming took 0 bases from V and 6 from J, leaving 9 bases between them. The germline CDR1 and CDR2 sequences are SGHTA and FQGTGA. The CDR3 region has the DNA TGTGCCAGCAGCTTAACCCTTCTGGGCAATGAGCAGTTCTTC. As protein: CASSLTLLGNEQFF.

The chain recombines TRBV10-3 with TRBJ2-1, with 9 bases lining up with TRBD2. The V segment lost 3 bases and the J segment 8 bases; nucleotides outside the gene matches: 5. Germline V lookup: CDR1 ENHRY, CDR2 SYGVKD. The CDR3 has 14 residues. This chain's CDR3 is CAISESLAGYEQFF. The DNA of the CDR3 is TGTGCCATCAGTGAATCCCTAGCGGGGTATGAGCAGTTCTTC.

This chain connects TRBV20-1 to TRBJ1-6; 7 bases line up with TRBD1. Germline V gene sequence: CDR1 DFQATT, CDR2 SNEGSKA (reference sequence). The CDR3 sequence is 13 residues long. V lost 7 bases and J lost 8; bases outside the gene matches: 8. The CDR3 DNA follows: TGCAGTGTTGAGGGGGCGGTGGATTCACCCCTCCACTTT. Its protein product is CSVEGAVDSPLHF.

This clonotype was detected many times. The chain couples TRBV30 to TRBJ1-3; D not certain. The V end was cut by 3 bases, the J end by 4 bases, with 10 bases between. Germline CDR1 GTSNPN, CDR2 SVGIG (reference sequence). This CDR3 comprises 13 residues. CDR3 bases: TGTGCCTGGAGACCCACGGGGGGAAACACCATATATTTT. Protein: CAWRPTGGNTIYF.

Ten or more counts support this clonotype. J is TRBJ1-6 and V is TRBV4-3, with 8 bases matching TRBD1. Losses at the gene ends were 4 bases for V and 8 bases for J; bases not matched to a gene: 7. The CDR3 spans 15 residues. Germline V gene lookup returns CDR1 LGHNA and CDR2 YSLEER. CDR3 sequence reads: CASSLGGQGDSPLHF. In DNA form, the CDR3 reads TGCGCCAGCAGCCTAGGTGGACAGGGAGATTCACCCCTCCACTTT.

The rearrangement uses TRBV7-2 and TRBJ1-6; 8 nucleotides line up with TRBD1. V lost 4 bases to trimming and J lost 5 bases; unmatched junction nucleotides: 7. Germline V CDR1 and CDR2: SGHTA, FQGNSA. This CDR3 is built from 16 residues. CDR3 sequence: CASSYGTGFHNSPLHF. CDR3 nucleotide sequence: TGTGCCAGCAGCTACGGGACAGGATTCCATAATTCACCCCTCCACTTT.

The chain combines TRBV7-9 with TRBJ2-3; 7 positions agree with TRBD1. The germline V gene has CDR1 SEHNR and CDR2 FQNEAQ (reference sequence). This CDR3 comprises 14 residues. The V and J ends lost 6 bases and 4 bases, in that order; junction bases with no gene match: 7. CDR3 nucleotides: TGTGCCAGCAGTAGGGGGCGGTCGCCAGATACGCAGTATTTT. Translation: CASSRGRSPDTQYF.